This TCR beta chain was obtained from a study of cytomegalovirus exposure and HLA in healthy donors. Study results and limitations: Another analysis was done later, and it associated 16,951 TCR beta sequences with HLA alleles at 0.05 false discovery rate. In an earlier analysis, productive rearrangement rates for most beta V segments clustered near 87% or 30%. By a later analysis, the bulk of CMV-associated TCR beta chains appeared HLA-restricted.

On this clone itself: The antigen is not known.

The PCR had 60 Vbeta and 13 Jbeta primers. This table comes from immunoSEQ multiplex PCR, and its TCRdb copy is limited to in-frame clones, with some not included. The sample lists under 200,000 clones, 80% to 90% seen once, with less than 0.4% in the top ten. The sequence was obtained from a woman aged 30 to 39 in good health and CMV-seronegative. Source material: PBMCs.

The CDR3: CASSPPTDQPQHF. CDR3 nucleotide sequence: TGTGCCAGCAGTCCCCCGACAGATCAGCCCCAGCATTTT. This chain joins TRBV28 and TRBJ1-5, with D possibly being TRBD1 (5 bases). Trimming removed 5 bases from V and 5 bases from J, with 10 bases in between. The CDR3 contains 13 residues. Germline loops: CDR1 MDHEN, CDR2 SYDVKM.